This entry describes one TCR beta chain. Its antigen is undetermined. CDR1 DFQATT and CDR2 SNEGSKA come from the germline V gene (reference sequence). The CDR3 contains 19 residues. V dropped 5 bases and J dropped 3; count of bases not matched to a gene: 20. The entry originates in a study of blood T cells in healthy people across ages. Study-wide background: Per two T cells, about one barcoded beta molecule was captured through template switching. Study-level points and caveats: Both naive CD4+ cell counts and diversity were greater in long-lived donors than in aged donors.

A second 7 to 11 cycle PCR used barcoded and J-beta primers. Each TCR beta cDNA got a 12-nucleotide random molecular identifier. In TCRdb, the 5' RACE reads were re-called with MiXCR into one record per CDR3 protein. Found here are 1 million or so distinct CDR3 sequences, under 55% of them singletons; the top ten hold approximately 20%. This chain links TRBV20-1 with TRBJ2-7, with 12 bases lining up with TRBD2. Sequencing was performed on blood. This receptor was taken from a woman aged 60-75 years in good health. As DNA, the CDR3 is TGCAGTGCTGGGGGGGGGTCGGGACTAGCGGGTTTCCGGCTCTACGAGCAGTACTTC. It is translated as CSAGGGSGLAGFRLYEQYF.